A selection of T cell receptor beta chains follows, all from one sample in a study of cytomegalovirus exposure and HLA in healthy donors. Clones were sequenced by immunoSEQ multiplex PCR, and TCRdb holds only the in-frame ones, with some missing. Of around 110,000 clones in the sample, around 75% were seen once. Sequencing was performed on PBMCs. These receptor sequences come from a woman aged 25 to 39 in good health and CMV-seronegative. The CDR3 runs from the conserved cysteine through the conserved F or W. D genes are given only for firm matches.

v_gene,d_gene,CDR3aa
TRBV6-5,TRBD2,CASSWTSGKPYEQYF
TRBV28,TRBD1,CASSDRESTGELFF
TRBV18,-,CASSQIPHPDTQYF
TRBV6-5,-,CASSPRAEGVETQYF
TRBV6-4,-,CASSVQGGTEAFF
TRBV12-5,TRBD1,CASGLADRVRDGYTF
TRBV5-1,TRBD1,CASSLDRQGGEKLFF
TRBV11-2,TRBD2,CASSLGDSGRTSTDTQYF
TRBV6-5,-,CASSLSGSLSYEQYF
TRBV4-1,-,CASSQEAKPNEKLFF
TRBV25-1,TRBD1,CASSVPGQGAYEQYF
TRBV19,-,CASSIGQSSYEQYF
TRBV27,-,CASSTPGAGANVLTF
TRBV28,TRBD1,CASSLDRVRAFF
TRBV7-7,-,CASSLEQGTEAFF
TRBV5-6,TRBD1,CASNLGQGYGYTF
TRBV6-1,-,CASSEPFRVKGNTIYF
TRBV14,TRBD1,CASSQGVDWTGNEKLFF
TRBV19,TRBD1,CASSWGDSSNQPQHF
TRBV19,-,CASSIRLGEAFF
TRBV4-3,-,CASSQAAGVGYGYTF
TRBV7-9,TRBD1,CASSPDRGGEKLFF
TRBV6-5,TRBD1,CASSYSMQGGYGYTF
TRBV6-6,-,CASSWDRTVYGYTF
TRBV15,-,CATSRVHKTYEQYF
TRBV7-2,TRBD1,CASSLEGTGASPLHF
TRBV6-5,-,CASSRREAFNSPLHF
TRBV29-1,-,CSGWTGGVGDTQYF
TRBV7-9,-,CANLPARQGGWNEQFF
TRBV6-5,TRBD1,CASSTRTGELNGYTF
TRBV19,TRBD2,CASRVAGGNEQFF
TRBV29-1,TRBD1,CSVGQGSNQPQHF
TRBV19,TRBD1,CASGPGQRHQPQHF
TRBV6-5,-,CASSYQGDGYTF
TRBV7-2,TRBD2,CASSRTSGRVRETQYF
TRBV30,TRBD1,CAWNRGRDTEAFF
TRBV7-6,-,CASSLKGRDSDNSPLHF
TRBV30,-,CAWSVLPSGNTIYF
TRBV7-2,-,CASSLASDQPQHF
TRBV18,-,CASSPTRQETQYF
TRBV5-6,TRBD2,CASTPPPSGREGKNIQYF
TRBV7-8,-,CASSSQVTNEKLFF
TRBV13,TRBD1,CASSRSGKVQGVNTEAFF
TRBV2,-,CASSRDTGELFF
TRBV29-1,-,CSVLTWTETEAFF
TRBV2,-,CASSVTPGATYEQYF
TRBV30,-,CAWSGTLVSYEQYF
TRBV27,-,CASSLYAGEGYTF
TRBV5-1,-,CASSLSGNQPQHF
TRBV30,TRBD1,CAWTSGSGGPDTQYF
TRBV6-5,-,CASSYSGLDSYEQYF
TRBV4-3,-,CASSPFLGGNQPQHF
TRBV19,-,CASSISGQETQYF
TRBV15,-,CATSRQGNQPQHF
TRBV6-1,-,CASSEVINSPLHF